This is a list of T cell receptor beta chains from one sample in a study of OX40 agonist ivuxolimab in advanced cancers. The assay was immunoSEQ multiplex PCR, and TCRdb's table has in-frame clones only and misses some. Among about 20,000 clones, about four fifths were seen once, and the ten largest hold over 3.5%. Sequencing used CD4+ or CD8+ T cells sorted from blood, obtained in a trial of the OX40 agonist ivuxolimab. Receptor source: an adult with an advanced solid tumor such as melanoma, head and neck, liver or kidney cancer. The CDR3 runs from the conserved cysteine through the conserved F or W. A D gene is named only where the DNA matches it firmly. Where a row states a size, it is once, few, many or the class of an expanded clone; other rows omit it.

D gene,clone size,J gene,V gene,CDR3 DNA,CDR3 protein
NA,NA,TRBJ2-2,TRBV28,TGTGCCAGCAGTACCCTAGGAGCGTGGCGGGCCGGGGAGCTGTTTTTT,CASSTLGAWRAGELFF
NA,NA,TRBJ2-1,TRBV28,TGTGCCAGCAGCCCCTTGAGGGTCTCCTACAATGAGCAGTTCTTC,CASSPLRVSYNEQFF
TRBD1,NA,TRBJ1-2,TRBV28,TGTGCCAGCAGTTTATCAGTCCTCGGACAGGGCCCTGGCTACACCTTC,CASSLSVLGQGPGYTF
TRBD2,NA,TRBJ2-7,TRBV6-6,TGTGCCAGCAGTTCCCCTCTAAGCGGGACCTCCGACGAGCAGTACTTC,CASSSPLSGTSDEQYF
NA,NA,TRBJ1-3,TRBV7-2,TGTGCCAGCAGCTTAGAAGGGCTGAGCGGTAGCACCATATATTTT,CASSLEGLSGSTIYF
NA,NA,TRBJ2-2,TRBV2,TGTGCCAGCAGTGCCCATACGTCGAACACCGGGGAGCTGTTTTTT,CASSAHTSNTGELFF
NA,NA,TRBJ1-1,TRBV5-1,TGCGCCAGCAGCGGATCTAATGGGGCTGAAGCTTTCTTT,CASSGSNGAEAFF
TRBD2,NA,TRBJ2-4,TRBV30,TGTGCCTGGAGTGGGGGGGGAAACATTCAGTACTTC,CAWSGGGNIQYF
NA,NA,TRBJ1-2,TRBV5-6,TGTGCCAGCAGCTTGTTCGGGGGGACTGACACCTTC,CASSLFGGTDTF
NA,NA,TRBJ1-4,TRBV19,TGTGCCAGTAGTACTGGGGGAAGAAGGGGGGATGAAAAACTGTTTTTT,CASSTGGRRGDEKLFF
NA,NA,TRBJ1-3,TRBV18,TGTGCCAGCTCCCGGACAGATCGAAACACCATATATTTT,CASSRTDRNTIYF
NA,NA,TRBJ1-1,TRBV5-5,TGTGCCAGCAGCCCGTGGCGGGGTCTAGCTTTCTTT,CASSPWRGLAFF
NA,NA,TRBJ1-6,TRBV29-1,TGCACCTCAAGGACTTCGCGAACCCCCCTCCACTTT,CTSRTSRTPLHF
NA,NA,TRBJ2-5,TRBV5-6,TGTGCCAGCAGCAATAGGAACCAAGAGACCCAGTACTTC,CASSNRNQETQYF
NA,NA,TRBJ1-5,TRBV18,TGTGCCAGCTCACCATACCCCCACAGGGATCAGCCCCAGCATTTT,CASSPYPHRDQPQHF
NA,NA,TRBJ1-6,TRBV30,TGTGCCTGGAGTGTAGTAGCTTCACCCCTCCACTTT,CAWSVVASPLHF
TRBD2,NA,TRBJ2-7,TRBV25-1,TGTGCCAGCAGTGAGCCCGGGACTAGCGACGAGCAGTACTTC,CASSEPGTSDEQYF
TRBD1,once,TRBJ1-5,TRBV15,TGTGCCACCAGCATATACAGGGGCGGCAATCAGCCCCAGCATTTT,CATSIYRGGNQPQHF
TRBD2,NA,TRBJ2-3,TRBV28,TGTGCCAGCAGTACCGGGGGTAGCGGGAGACGTAATACGCAGTATTTT,CASSTGGSGRRNTQYF
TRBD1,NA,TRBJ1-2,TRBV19,TGTGCCAGTAGTGCCTTAGGACAGGGGCCTTTCTTC,CASSALGQGPFF
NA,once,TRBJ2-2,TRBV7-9,TGTGCCAGCAGCTTACCAGGGATCCTGGGGGAGCTGTTTTTT,CASSLPGILGELFF
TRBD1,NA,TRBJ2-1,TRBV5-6,TGTGCCAGCAGCGGGGACAGACAGCAGTTCTTC,CASSGDRQQFF
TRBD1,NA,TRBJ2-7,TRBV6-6,TGTGCCAGCAGTTTAAACAGGGGGCCCTCCTACGAGCAGTACTTC,CASSLNRGPSYEQYF
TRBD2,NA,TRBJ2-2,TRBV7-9,TGTGCCAGCAGCCTGGGACTAGAGGCCGGGGAGCTGTTTTTT,CASSLGLEAGELFF